Shown below are 19 T cell receptor beta chains from a single sample sequenced in a study of human T cells and chemical hapten exposure. TCRdb itself ran the RACE reads through MiXCR, one entry per CDR3 protein. The table lists about 34,000 distinct CDR3 sequences, about 6.3% of them singletons. Described time point: patch test 1, 2 weeks after DPC sensitization. Treatment indicated: therapeutic diphenylcyclopropenone sensitization with weekly scalp DPC. The authors' total RNA extraction used unfractionated whole blood. The sample consisted of whole blood, taken in connection with sensitization to the hapten diphenylcyclopropenone (DPC). Receptors originate from a woman under 40 with alopecia areata. Some clones in this sample may be carry-over from other donors' samples.

Many counts were recorded for this clonotype. The genes are TRBV28 and TRBJ2-5; TRBD2 might be the D (5 bases). Germline lookup yields CDR1 MDHEN and CDR2 SYDVKM. The length of the CDR3 is 17 residues. Trimming took off 5 bases at V and 5 bases at J, with 24 bases between the two ends. Here the CDR3 DNA reads TGTGCCAGCAGTCCTTCTTGGCGGACCCGGGGTCGGGAGACCCAGTACTTC. Translated: CASSPSWRTRGRETQYF. The whole variable domain, filled in from reference TRBV28 and TRBJ2-5, reads DVKVTQSSRYLVKRTGEKVFLECVQDMDHENMFWYRQDPGLGLRLIYFSYDVKMKEKGDIPEGYSVSREKKERFSLILESASTNQTSMYLCASSPSWRTRGRETQYFGPGTRLLVL.

This clonotype was observed a few times. The rearrangement joins TRBV4-3 to TRBJ2-1, with D maybe TRBD1 (5 bases). The CDR3 length is 15 residues. The V and J ends lost 0 bases and 0 bases respectively, with 6 bases between them. CDR1 LGHNA and CDR2 YSLEER come from the germline V gene. The chain's CDR3 is CASSQDQGSYNEQFF. The CDR3 region has the DNA TGCGCCAGCAGCCAAGATCAGGGCTCCTACAATGAGCAGTTCTTC.

This clonotype turned up a few times. The chain uses TRBV20-1 and TRBJ1-2; a weak D match, TRBD1 (5 bases). In germline, CDR1 is DFQATT, CDR2 SNEGSKA (reference sequence). There are 12 residues in the CDR3. Trimming cost V 6 bases and J 0 bases, with 8 bases left between them. The CDR3, as DNA: TGCAGTGCCGGGGGAGCTAACTATGGCTACACCTTC. This translates into CSAGGANYGYTF.

This CDR3 is CSALAGGQDTQYF. The CDR3 DNA sequence: TGCAGTGCGTTAGCGGGGGGGCAAGATACGCAGTATTTT. The J gene is TRBJ2-3, the V gene TRBV20-1, with TRBD2 identical over 11 bases. The V gene's germline CDR1 is DFQATT and CDR2 SNEGSKA (reference sequence). After removal of 6 bases from V and 5 bases from J, the junction contained 4 bases not matched to a gene. The CDR3 runs to 13 residues.

Ten or more counts support this clonotype. The CDR3 nucleotides read TGTGCCAGCAGTTACGGAGCGGGGGGCACAGATACGCAGTATTTT. Amino acid sequence: CASSYGAGGTDTQYF. This chain connects TRBV6-2 or TRBV6-3 to TRBJ2-3; 8 bases fit TRBD2. CDR1 and CDR2 from the germline V gene are MNHEY and SVGEGT. There are 15 residues in the CDR3. V lost 2 bases, J lost 1 base, and 2 bases stayed unmatched.

This clonotype has a count of ten or more. The gene calls are TRBV28 and TRBJ1-1, with D unclear. CDR1 is MDHEN, CDR2 SYDVKM, per germline. This CDR3 comprises 15 residues. Trimming took 5 bases from V and 2 from J, leaving 15 bases between them. This CDR3 reads CASSPHTGGNTEAFF. Here the CDR3 DNA reads TGTGCCAGCAGTCCCCACACGGGAGGAAACACTGAAGCTTTCTTT.

This clonotype has at least ten counts. The chain has TRBV12-3 or TRBV12-4 and TRBJ2-5; D is possibly TRBD2 (6 bases). Trimming cost V 3 bases and J 3 bases, with 8 bases left between them. This CDR3 contains 13 residues. CDR3: CASSFWGEETQYF. In nucleotides, the CDR3 is TGTGCCAGCAGTTTCTGGGGGGAAGAGACCCAGTACTTC.

The table lists this clonotype with a few counts. The chain links TRBV12-3 or TRBV12-4 to TRBJ2-1; 8 nucleotides agree with TRBD2. Trimming removed 7 bases from V and 4 bases from J; junction bases left unmatched: 12. This CDR3 comprises 16 residues. The CDR3 here is CASNLNGGGVYNEQFF. Here the CDR3 DNA reads TGTGCCAGCAACTTGAACGGGGGGGGGGTATACAATGAGCAGTTCTTC.

The genes are TRBV12-3 or TRBV12-4 and TRBJ1-2; D might be TRBD1 (5 bases). Deletions cut 7 bases from V and 0 bases from J, with 15 bases between. The CDR3 extends over 15 amino acids. CDR3: CASILIGGSNYGYTF. CDR3 coding DNA: TGTGCCAGCATCCTAATCGGGGGGTCTAACTATGGCTACACCTTC.

About this clonotype itself: A read error may account for a junction end that differs from germline. This chain uses TRBV28 with TRBJ2-2, with a possible D match to TRBD2 (7 bases). Germline V gives CDR1 MDHEN, CDR2 SYDVKM. This CDR3 comprises 16 residues. CDR3 DNA: TGTGCCAGCAGGAAGGGTGGGGGGGCCAACACCTGGGAGCTGTTTTTT. It translates to CASRKGGGANTWELFF. Full variable domain (missing parts from reference TRBV28 and TRBJ2-2): DVKVTQSSRYLVKRTGEKVFLECVQDMDHENMFWYRQDPGLGLRLIYFSYDVKMKEKGDIPEGYSVSREKKERFSLILESASTNQTSMYLCASRKGGGANTWELFFGEGSRLTVL.

This clonotype has a count of ten or more. The CDR3 here is CASSLYSGGREQFF. As DNA, the CDR3 is TGCGCCAGCAGCTTGTATTCGGGGGGGCGTGAGCAGTTCTTC. The chain has TRBV5-1 and TRBJ2-1, with 8 positions matching TRBD2. The junction had 6 bases not matched to a gene; V was cut back by 1 base and J by 9 bases. CDR3 length: 14 residues. CDR1 and CDR2 from the germline V gene are SGHRS and YFSETQ.

The chain couples TRBV6-6 to TRBJ2-2; 10 bases fit TRBD1. V lost 2 bases to trimming and J lost 7 bases; unmatched junction nucleotides: 10. Germline loops: CDR1 MNHNY, CDR2 SVGAGI (reference sequence). The CDR3 extends over 17 amino acids. CDR3 in amino acids: CASSYPPGTGAHGELFF. DNA for the CDR3: TGTGCCAGCAGTTACCCCCCCGGGACAGGGGCACACGGGGAGCTGTTTTTT.

This clonotype was recorded at least ten times. This chain connects TRBV27 to TRBJ2-5; D is uncertain. Germline-derived CDR1 and CDR2 are MNHEY and SMNVEV (reference sequence). The CDR3 has 11 amino acids. Trimming removed 5 bases at V and 0 bases at J, with 1 base between. In DNA, the CDR3 is TGTGCCAGCAGTCACCAAGAGACCCAGTACTTC. This translates into CASSHQETQYF.

This clonotype was detected many times. The chain recombines TRBV29-1 with TRBJ1-3; D remains ambiguous. Germline V CDR1 and CDR2: SQVTM, ANQGSEA. Trimming removed 7 bases from V and 1 base from J, with 14 bases in between. This CDR3 comprises 14 residues. CDR3 protein: CSASFTPSGNTIYF. The CDR3 DNA is TGCAGCGCTTCATTCACCCCGTCTGGAAACACCATATATTTT.

This chain links TRBV9 with TRBJ2-2; TRBD2 agrees at 13 bases. The J segment lost 4 bases and the V segment lost 3 bases, leaving 15 bases of the junction unmatched. The CDR3 has 20 residues. CDR1 and CDR2 (germline): SGDLS, YYNGEE. DNA of the CDR3: TGTGCCAGCAGCGCCGCTGACAGGACTAGCGGGGGCCGGGGCACCGGGGAGCTGTTTTTT. It codes for CASSAADRTSGGRGTGELFF.

This clonotype was seen a few times. The J gene is TRBJ1-5, the V gene TRBV19; 11 positions agree with TRBD1. Germline CDR1 LNHDA, CDR2 SQIVND (reference sequence). V lost 3 bases and J lost 2; bases outside the gene matches: 12. The CDR3 totals 19 residues. CDR3 residues: CASSIFLTRDRGGNQPQHF. The CDR3 region has the DNA TGTGCCAGTAGTATTTTCTTGACCCGGGACAGGGGGGGCAATCAGCCCCAGCATTTT.

This chain links TRBV6-6 with TRBJ2-7, with D perhaps TRBD2 (6 bases). CDR3 length: 14 amino acids. Germline V lookup: CDR1 MNHNY, CDR2 SVGAGI (reference sequence). Trimming removed 0 bases from V and 1 base from J, with 7 bases in between. CDR3 nucleotide sequence: TGTGCCAGCAGTTACTCGGCGGGGTCCTACGAGCAGTACTTC. This translates into CASSYSAGSYEQYF.

The rearrangement uses TRBV9 and TRBJ2-3; the D is unclear. Per the germline V gene, CDR1 is SGDLS and CDR2 is YYNGEE. The CDR3 totals 14 residues. The V and J ends lost 3 bases and 0 bases respectively, with 8 bases between them. In DNA, the CDR3 is TGTGCCAGCAGCGCCCGACTGAGCACAGATACGCAGTATTTT. Translation gives CASSARLSTDTQYF.

This clonotype was seen at least ten times. The V and J genes are TRBV9 and TRBJ1-4; 10 nucleotides match TRBD1. The V gene end was trimmed by 3 bases and the J gene end by 6 bases; junction bases not matched to a gene: 11. CDR3 length: 17 residues. CDR1 is SGDLS and CDR2 is YYNGEE in the germline V gene. This CDR3 reads CASSDTPPGTGDEKLFF. CDR3 nucleotides: TGTGCCAGCAGCGACACCCCTCCCGGGACAGGGGATGAAAAACTGTTTTTT.